This TCR beta chain was recovered during a study of vaccination effects on CD4 cells after COVID-19. Findings and caveats of the study: Mainly new vaccine-induced clones made up the post-vaccine spike-reactive clones in convalescents.

ViraFEST assay sequencing came after antigen-specific CD4+ T cells were expanded with viral peptide pools. Subsequent to a culture period of about ten days, CD4+ T cells were isolated. Documented for the person is a PCR-confirmed SARS-CoV-2 infection occurring between March and December 2020. With roughly 9.1 ug/ml peptides and about 9.5 IU/ml IL-2, fewer than 2.5 million PBMC per well were cultured. Half-medium exchanges with IL-2 medium took place on days 3 and 7. Between the trimmed V and J ends, which lost 1 base and 1 base, there was a span of 10 bases. CDR1 SGHTA and CDR2 FQGTGA come from the germline V gene. This CDR3 contains 15 residues. Of note for this clone: Antigen: not known.

Sequencing was performed with immunoSEQ multiplex PCR; in TCRdb, only in-frame clones are kept and a portion is missing. Seen here are about 26,000 clones, around 78% observed once, and the top ten hold more than 15%. The source was CD4+ T cells from PBMCs cultured with HCoV-NL63 spike peptides, collected before COVID-19 vaccination. The source of this sequence is a human donor who had a prior SARS-CoV-2 infection. The chain uses TRBV7-3 and TRBJ2-5; perhaps TRBD1 as D (5 bases). In DNA, the CDR3 is TGTGCCAGCAGCTTAAGGGGCAGGAGCCAAGAGACCCAGTACTTC. Translated, it gives CASSLRGRSQETQYF.